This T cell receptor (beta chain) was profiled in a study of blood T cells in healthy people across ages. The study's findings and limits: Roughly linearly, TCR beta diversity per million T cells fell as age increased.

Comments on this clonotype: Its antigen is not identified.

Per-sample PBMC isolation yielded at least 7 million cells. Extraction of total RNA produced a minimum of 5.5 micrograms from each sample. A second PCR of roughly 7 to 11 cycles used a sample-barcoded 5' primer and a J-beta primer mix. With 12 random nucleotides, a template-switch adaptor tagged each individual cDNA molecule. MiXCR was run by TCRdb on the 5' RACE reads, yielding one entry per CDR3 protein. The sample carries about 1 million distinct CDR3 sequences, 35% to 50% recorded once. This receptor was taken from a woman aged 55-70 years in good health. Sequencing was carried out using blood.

CDR3 nucleotide sequence: TGTGCCAGCAGCTTATTACAGGGGGCCACCTACAATGAGCAGTTCTTC. Protein sequence: CASSLLQGATYNEQFF. The chain joins TRBV11-2 to TRBJ2-1, with 9 bases that match TRBD1. CDR1 and CDR2 (germline): SGHAT, FQNNGV. V lost 2 bases and J lost 2; bases outside the gene matches: 4. The CDR3 sequence is 16 residues long.